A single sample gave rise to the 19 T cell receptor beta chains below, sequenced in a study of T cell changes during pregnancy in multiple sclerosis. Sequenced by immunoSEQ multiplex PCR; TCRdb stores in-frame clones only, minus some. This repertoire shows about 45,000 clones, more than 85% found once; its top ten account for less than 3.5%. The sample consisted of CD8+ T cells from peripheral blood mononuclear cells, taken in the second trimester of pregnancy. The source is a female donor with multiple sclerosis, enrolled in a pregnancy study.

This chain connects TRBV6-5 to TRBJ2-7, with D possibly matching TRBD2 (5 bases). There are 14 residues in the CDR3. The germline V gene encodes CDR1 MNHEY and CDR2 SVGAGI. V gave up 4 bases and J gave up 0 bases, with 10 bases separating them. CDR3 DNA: TGTGCCAGCAGTTTGACGGGGAGCTCCTACGAGCAGTACTTC. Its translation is CASSLTGSSYEQYF.

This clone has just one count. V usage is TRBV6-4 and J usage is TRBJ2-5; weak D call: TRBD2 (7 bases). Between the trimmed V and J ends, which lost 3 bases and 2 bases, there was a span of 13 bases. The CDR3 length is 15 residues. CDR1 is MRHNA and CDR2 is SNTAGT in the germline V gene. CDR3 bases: TGTGCCAGCAGTGATTCCGCGGGGGCACAAGAGACCCAGTACTTC. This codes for CASSDSAGAQETQYF.

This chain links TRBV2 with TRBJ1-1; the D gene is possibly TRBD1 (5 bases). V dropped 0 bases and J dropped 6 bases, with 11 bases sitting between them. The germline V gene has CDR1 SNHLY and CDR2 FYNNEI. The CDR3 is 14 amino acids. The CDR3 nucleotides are TGTGCCAGCAGTGAAGCTGGGGGGACCGCTGAAGCTTTCTTT. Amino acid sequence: CASSEAGGTAEAFF.

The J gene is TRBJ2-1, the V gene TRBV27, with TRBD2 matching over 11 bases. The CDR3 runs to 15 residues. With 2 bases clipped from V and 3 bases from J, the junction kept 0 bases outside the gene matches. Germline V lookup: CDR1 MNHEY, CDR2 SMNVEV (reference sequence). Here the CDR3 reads CASSLGLAGYNEQFF. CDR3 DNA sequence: TGTGCCAGCAGTTTAGGACTAGCGGGCTACAATGAGCAGTTCTTC.

For the CDR3, the DNA is TGTGCCAGCAGCTTAGTAGTGGGCAGGGGGACCTACGAGCAGTACTTC. It encodes CASSLVVGRGTYEQYF. V and J are TRBV7-8 and TRBJ2-7; 7 nucleotides agree with TRBD1. Trimming at V came to 1 base and at J to 2 bases, leaving 8 bases not matched to a gene. CDR3 length: 16 residues. Germline V gene data show CDR1 as SGHVS and CDR2 as FQNEAQ.

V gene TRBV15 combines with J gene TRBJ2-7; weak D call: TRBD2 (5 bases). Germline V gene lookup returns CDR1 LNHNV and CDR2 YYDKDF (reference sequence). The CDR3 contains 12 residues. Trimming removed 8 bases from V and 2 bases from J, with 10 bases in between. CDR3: CATGGAAYEQYF. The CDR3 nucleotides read TGTGCCACCGGAGGAGCCGCCTACGAGCAGTACTTC.

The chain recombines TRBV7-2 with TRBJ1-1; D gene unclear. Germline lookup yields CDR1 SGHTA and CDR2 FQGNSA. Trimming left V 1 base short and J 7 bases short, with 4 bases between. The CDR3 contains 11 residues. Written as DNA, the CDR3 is TGTGCCAGCAGCTTAGGCGTTGAAGCTTTCTTT. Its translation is CASSLGVEAFF.

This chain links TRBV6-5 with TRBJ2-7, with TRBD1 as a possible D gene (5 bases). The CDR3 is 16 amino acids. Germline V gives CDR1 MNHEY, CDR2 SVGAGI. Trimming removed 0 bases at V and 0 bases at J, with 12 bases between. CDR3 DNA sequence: TGTGCCAGCAGTTACTCGCAGGGTTGGAGCTCCTACGAGCAGTACTTC. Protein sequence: CASSYSQGWSSYEQYF.

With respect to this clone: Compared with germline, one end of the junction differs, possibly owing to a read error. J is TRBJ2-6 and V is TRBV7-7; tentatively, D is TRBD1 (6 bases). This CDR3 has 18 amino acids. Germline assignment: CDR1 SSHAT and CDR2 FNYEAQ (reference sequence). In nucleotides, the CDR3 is TGTGCTAGCAGTGGCTTGGCAGGGGCGATCTCTGGGGCCAACGTCCTGACTTTC. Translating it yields CASSGLAGAISGANVLTF.

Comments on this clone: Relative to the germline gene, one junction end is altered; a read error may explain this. The CDR3 coding sequence is TGTGCCAGCCTGGCAACAGCTGATGTCTTC. Translated, it gives CASLATADVF. The J gene is TRBJ2-1, the V gene TRBV2; no definite D call. The CDR3 contains 10 residues. Germline V CDR1 and CDR2: SNHLY, FYNNEI.

The CDR3 region is CASRRLAGGLSVQETQYF. Written as DNA, the CDR3 is TGTGCCAGCAGGAGACTAGCGGGCGGGCTCAGTGTGCAAGAGACCCAGTACTTC. The chain couples TRBV27 to TRBJ2-5; TRBD2 aligns across 10 bases. With 6 bases clipped from V and 2 bases from J, the junction kept 15 bases outside the gene matches. The CDR3 has 18 residues. Per germline, CDR1 MNHEY and CDR2 SMNVEV (reference sequence).

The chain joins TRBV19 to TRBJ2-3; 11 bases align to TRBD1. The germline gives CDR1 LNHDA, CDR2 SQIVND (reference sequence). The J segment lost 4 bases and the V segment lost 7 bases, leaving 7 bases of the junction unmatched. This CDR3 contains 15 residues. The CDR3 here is CASTAGTGGPDTQYF. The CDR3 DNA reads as TGTGCCAGTACCGCCGGGACAGGGGGGCCAGATACGCAGTATTTT.

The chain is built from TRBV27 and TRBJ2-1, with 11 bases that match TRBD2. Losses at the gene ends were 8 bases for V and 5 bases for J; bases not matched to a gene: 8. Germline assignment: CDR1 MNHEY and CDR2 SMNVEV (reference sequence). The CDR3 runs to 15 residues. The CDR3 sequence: CASSVAGGPHNEQFF. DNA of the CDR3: TGTGCCAGCTCTGTAGCGGGGGGGCCACACAATGAGCAGTTCTTC.

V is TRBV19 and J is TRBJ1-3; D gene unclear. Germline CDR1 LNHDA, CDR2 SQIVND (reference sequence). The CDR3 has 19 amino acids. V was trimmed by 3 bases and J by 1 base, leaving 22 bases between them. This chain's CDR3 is CASSIQYYSRRESGNTIYF. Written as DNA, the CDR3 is TGTGCCAGTAGTATTCAATATTACAGTAGGCGCGAGTCTGGAAACACCATATATTTT.

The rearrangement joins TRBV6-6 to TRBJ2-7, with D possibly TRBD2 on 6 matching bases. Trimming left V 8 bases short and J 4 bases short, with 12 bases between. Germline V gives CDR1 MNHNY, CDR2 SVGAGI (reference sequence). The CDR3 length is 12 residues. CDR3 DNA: TGTGCCAGCTGGCGGGGCGCTTACGAGCAGTACTTC. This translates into CASWRGAYEQYF.

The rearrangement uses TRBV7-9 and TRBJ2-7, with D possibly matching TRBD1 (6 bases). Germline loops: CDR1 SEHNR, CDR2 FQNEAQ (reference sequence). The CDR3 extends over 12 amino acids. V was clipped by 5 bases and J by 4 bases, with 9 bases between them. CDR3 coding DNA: TGTGCCAGCAGCCTACAGGGATACGAGCAGTACTTC. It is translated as CASSLQGYEQYF. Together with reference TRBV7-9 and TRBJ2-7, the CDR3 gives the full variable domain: DTGVSQNPRHKITKRGQNVTFRCDPISEHNRLYWYRQTLGQGPEFLTYFQNEAQLEKSRLLSDRFSAERPKGSFSTLEIQRTEQGDSAMYLCASSLQGYEQYFGPGTRLTVT.

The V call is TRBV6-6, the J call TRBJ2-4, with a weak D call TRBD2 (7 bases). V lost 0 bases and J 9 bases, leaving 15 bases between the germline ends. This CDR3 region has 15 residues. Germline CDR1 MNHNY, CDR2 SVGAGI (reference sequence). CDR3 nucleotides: TGTGCCAGCAGTTACTCGGGGGGGCCTGGGATCATTCAGTACTTC. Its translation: CASSYSGGPGIIQYF.

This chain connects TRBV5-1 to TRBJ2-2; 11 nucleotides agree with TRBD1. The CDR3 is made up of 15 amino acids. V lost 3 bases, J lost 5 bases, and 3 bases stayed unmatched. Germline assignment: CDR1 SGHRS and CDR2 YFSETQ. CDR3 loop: CASSWDRGYTGELFF. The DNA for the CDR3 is TGCGCCAGCAGCTGGGACAGGGGGTATACCGGGGAGCTGTTTTTT.

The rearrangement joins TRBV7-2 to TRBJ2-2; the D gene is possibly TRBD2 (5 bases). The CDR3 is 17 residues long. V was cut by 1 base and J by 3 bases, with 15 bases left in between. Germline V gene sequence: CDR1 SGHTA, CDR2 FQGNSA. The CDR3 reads CASSLGWRVRDTGELFF. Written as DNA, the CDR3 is TGTGCCAGCAGCTTAGGGTGGCGGGTTCGGGACACCGGGGAGCTGTTTTTT.